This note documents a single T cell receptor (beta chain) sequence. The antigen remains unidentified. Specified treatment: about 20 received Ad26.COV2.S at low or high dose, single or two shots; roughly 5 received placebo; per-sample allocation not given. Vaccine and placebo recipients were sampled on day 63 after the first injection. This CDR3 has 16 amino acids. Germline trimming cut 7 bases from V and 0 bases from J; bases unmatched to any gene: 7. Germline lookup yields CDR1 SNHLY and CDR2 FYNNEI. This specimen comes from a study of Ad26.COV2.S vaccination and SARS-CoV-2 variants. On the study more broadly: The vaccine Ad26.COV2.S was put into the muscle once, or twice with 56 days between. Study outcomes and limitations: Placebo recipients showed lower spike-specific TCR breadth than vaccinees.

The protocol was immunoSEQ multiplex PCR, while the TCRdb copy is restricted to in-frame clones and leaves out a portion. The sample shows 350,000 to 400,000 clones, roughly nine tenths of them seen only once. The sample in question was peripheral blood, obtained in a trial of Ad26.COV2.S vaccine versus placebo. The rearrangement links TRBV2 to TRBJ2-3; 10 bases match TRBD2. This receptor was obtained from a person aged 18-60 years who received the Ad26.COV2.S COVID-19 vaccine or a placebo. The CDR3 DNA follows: TGTGCCAGCACGCTAGCGGGGGCCGCTAGCACAGATACGCAGTATTTT. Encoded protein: CASTLAGAASTDTQYF.